This TCR beta chain is from a study of blood T cell repertoires in COVID-19. Study overall: Some COVID-19 samples were acute and others convalescent; all came from the United States, Italy and Spain. Nucleic acid was either cDNA or gDNA, and it came from T cells, B-cell-depleted T cells, or PBMCs.

Researchers sorted participants into cohorts using their self-reported clinical history. In the authors' workflow: Scientists estimated how many nucleated cells there were by amplifying reference gene primers. The data were produced by immunoSEQ multiplex PCR, yet TCRdb's version contains in-frame clones alone and is incomplete. V and J calls and clone size are copied from that table; D and trimming were computed from the DNA. The sample gives 350,000 to 450,000 clones, around 87% of which show up once; less than 2.5% is in the top ten. The J segment lost 3 bases and the V segment lost 0 bases, leaving 3 bases of the junction unmatched. Per germline, CDR1 MGHRA and CDR2 YSYEKL. This CDR3 comprises 16 residues.

What was sequenced was PBMCs or T cells enriched from blood (not recorded which). The receptor was isolated from a man aged 40-49 years in a cohort exposed to, infected with or recovered from COVID-19 (not recorded which). V and J are TRBV4-1 and TRBJ2-7; 12 nucleotides align to TRBD2. This CDR3 is CASSQERLAGDYEQYF. The CDR3 DNA is TGCGCCAGCAGCCAAGAAAGACTAGCGGGGGACTACGAGCAGTACTTC.